This T cell receptor beta chain emerged from a study of shared clonotypes between healthy human individuals. Study-wide results and caveats: A few donors showed sharing of around 5% of naive CD4 clonotypes.

With regard to this clone: Its antigen remains unidentified.

The ends lost 3 bases at V and 1 base at J; junction bases unmatched: 4. CDR1 is LNHDA, CDR2 SQIVND, per germline (reference sequence). CDR3 size: 15 residues. Profiled with immunoSEQ multiplex PCR; TCRdb holds only in-frame clones, not every one. The sample carries 2.5 million or so clones, around 94% recorded once. This chain connects TRBV19 to TRBJ2-7; 9 nucleotides match TRBD1. Specimen: naive CD4+ T cells sorted from blood. As for subset: CD45RA+ positively selected. The source is a man younger than 35 in good health. In DNA form, the CDR3 reads TGTGCCAGTAGTATGACCGGACAGGGGTCCTACGAGCAGTACTTC. Translating gives CASSMTGQGSYEQYF.